The clone carrying this T cell receptor (beta chain) was seen only a few times. Treatment described: randomized to nivolumab then ipilimumab (arm A) or the reverse (arm B). The J segment lost 4 bases and the V segment lost 5 bases, leaving 4 bases of the junction unmatched. This CDR3 region has 14 residues. Germline assignment: CDR1 SNHLY and CDR2 FYNNEI. Sequencing was performed with immunoSEQ multiplex PCR; in TCRdb, only in-frame clones are kept and a portion is missing. This sample has under 20,000 clones; under 65% occur once, and the top ten carry roughly 18%. The sample is drawn from a study of sequential checkpoint blockade in melanoma.

Sequencing was performed on CD8+ T cells sorted from blood (inferred from file names), taken from a patient given nivolumab and ipilimumab in sequence. This TCR was sampled from a human donor with melanoma. The gene calls are TRBV2 and TRBJ1-2, with TRBD1 identical over 10 bases. The CDR3, as DNA: TGTGCCAGCAGTCCCGGGACAGGGGTCTATGGCTACACCTTC. This codes for CASSPGTGVYGYTF.